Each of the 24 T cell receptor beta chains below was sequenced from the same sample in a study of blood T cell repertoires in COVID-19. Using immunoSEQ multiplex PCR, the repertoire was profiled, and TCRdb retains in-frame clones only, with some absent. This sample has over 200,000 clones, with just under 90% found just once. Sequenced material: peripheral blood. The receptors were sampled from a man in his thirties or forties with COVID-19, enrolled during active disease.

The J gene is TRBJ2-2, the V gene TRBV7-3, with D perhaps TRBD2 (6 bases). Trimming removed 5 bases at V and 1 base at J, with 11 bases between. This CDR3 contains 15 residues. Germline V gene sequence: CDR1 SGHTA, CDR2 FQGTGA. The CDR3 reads CASSQTSQNTGELFF. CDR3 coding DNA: TGTGCCAGCAGCCAGACTAGTCAGAACACCGGGGAGCTGTTTTTT.

In nucleotides, the CDR3 is TGTGCCAGCAGTTACTCAACAGGGGAGAGTTCCTATAATTCACCCCTCCACTTT. It is translated as CASSYSTGESSYNSPLHF. V is TRBV6-2 or TRBV6-3 and J is TRBJ1-6, with 7 nucleotides matching TRBD1. The CDR3 is made up of 18 amino acids. Per the germline V gene, CDR1 is MNHEY and CDR2 is SVGEGT. Trimming took 0 bases from V and 1 from J; bases not matched to a gene: 6.

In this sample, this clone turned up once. The chain's CDR3 is CASNVRGGEQYF. The CDR3 DNA is TGCGCCAGCAATGTAAGGGGTGGCGAGCAGTACTTC. The chain joins TRBV5-1 to TRBJ2-7; D may be TRBD1 (5 bases). The CDR3 length is 12 residues. The germline CDR1 and CDR2 sequences are SGHRS and YFSETQ. Trimming took off 6 bases at V and 6 bases at J, with 13 bases between the two ends.

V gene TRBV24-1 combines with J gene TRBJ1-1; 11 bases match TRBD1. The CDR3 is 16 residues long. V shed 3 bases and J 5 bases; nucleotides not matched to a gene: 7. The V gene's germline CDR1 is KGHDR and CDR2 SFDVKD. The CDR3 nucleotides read TGTGCCACCAGTGATCCATCCGGGACAGGGGGGACTGAAGCTTTCTTT. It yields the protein CATSDPSGTGGTEAFF.

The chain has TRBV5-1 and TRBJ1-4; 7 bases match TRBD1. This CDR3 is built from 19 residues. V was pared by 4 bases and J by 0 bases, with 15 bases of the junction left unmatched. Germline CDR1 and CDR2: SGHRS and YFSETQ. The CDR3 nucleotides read TGCGCCAGCAGCCCGAAAACAGGGGTCTCCCTCACAACTAATGAAAAACTGTTTTTT. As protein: CASSPKTGVSLTTNEKLFF.

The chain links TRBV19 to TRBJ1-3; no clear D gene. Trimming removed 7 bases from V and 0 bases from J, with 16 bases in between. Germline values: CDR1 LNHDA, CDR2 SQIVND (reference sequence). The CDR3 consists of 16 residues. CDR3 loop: CASTNIPGISGNTIYF. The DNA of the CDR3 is TGTGCCAGTACCAACATCCCGGGGATCTCTGGAAACACCATATATTTT.

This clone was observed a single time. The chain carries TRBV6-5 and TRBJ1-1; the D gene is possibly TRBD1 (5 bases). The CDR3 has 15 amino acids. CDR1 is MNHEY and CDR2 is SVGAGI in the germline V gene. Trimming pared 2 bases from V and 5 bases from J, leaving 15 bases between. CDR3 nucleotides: TGTGCCAGCAGTTACGTTCGGGGGAGGGGTACTGAAGCTTTCTTT. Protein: CASSYVRGRGTEAFF.

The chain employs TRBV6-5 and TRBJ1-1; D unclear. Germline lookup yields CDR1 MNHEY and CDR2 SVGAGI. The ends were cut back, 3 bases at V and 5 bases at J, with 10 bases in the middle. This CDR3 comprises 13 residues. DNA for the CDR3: TGTGCCAGCAGTTATAACGTCGGGACTGAAGCTTTCTTT. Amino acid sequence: CASSYNVGTEAFF.

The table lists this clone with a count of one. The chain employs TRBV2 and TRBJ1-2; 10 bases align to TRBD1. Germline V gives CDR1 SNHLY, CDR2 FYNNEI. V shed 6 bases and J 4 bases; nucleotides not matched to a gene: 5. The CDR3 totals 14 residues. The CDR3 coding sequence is TGTGCCAGCAGGGACAGGGGGGAGGGCTATGGCTACACCTTC. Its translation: CASRDRGEGYGYTF.

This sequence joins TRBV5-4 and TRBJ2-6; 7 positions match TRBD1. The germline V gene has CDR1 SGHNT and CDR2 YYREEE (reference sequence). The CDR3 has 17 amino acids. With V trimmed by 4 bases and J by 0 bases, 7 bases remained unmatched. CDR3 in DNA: TGTGCCAGCAGCCCCGGGACAGCTAACTCTGGGGCCAACGTCCTGACTTTC. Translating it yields CASSPGTANSGANVLTF.

The CDR3 DNA reads TGTGCCAGCCGGACTAGCGCAGTTAACATTCAGTACTTC. Translated, it gives CASRTSAVNIQYF. The rearrangement joins TRBV6-6 to TRBJ2-4; 9 bases agree with TRBD2. There are 13 residues in the CDR3. Germline CDR1 and CDR2: MNHNY and SVGAGI (reference sequence). Losses at the gene ends were 8 bases for V and 7 bases for J; bases not matched to a gene: 6.

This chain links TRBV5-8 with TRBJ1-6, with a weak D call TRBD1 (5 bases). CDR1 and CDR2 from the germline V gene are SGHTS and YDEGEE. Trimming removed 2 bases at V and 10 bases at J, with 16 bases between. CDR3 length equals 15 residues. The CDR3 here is CASSLIDSYRSPLHF. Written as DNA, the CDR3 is TGTGCCAGCAGCTTAATAGACAGCTATCGGTCACCCCTCCACTTT.

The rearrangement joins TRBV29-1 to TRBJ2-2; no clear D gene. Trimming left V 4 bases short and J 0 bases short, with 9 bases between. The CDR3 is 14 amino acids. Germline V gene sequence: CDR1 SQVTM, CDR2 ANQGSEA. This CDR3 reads CSVGQNANTGELFF. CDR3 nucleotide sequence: TGCAGCGTTGGTCAGAACGCGAACACCGGGGAGCTGTTTTTT.

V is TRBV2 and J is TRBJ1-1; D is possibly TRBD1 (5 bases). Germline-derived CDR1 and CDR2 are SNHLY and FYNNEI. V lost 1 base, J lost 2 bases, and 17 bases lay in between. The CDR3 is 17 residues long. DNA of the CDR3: TGTGCCAGCAGTGAAGTGAGCAGGGTTTCGAAAAACACTGAAGCTTTCTTT. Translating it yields CASSEVSRVSKNTEAFF.

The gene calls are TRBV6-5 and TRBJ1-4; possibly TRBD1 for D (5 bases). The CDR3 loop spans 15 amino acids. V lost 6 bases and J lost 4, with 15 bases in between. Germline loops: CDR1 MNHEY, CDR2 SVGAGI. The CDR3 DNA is TGTGCCAGCAGGTTCGCAGGGAATAATAATGAAAAACTGTTTTTT. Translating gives CASRFAGNNNEKLFF.

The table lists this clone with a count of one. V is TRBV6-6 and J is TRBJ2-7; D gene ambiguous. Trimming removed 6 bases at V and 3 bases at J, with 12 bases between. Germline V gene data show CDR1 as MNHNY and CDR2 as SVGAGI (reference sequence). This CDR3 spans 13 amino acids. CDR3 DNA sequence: TGTGCCAGCAGCCCAGATATTGTCTACGAGCAGTACTTC. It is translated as CASSPDIVYEQYF.

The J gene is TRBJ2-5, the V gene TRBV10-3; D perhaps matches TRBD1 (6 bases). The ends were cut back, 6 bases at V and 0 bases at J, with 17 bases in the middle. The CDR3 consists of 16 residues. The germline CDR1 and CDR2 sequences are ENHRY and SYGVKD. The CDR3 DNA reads TGTGCCATCAGCCACCCAGGTGACAGGTACCAAGAGACCCAGTACTTC. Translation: CAISHPGDRYQETQYF.

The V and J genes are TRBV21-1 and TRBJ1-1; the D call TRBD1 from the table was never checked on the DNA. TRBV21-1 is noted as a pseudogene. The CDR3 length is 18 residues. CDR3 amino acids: CASSKVPRDRGLNTEAFF. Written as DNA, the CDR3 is TGTGCCAGCAGCAAAGTCCCCCGGGACAGGGGGCTGAACACTGAAGCTTTCTTT.

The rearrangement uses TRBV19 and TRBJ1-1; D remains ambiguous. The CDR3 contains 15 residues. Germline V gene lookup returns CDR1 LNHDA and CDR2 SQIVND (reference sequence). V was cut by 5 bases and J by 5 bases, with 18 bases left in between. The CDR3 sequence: CASSPTFLMRTEAFF. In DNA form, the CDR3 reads TGTGCCAGTAGTCCAACCTTTTTGATGAGGACTGAAGCTTTCTTT.

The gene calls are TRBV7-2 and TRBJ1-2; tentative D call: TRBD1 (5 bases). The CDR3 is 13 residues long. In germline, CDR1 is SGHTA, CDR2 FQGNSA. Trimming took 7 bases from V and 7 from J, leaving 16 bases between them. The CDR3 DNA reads TGTGCCAGCACTACTCCTAAGGGGTCTGGCTACACCTTC. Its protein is CASTTPKGSGYTF.

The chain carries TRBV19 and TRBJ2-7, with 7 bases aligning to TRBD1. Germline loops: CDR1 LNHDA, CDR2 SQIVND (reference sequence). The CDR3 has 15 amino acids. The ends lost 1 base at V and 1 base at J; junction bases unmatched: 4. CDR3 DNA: TGTGCCAGTAGTATAGCCAGGGGGATGTCCTACGAGCAGTACTTC. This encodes CASSIARGMSYEQYF. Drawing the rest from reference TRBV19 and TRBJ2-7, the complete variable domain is DGGITQSPKYLFRKEGQNVTLSCEQNLNHDAMYWYRQDPGQGLRLIYYSQIVNDFQKGDIAEGYSVSREKKESFPLTVTSAQKNPTAFYLCASSIARGMSYEQYFGPGTRLTVT.

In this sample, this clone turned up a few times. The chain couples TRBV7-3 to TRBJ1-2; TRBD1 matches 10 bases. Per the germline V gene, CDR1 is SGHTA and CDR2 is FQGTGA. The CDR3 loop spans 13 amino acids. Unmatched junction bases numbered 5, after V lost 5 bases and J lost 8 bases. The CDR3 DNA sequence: TGTGCCAGCAGCCAAGGACAGGGGGGAGGCTACACCTTC. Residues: CASSQGQGGGYTF.

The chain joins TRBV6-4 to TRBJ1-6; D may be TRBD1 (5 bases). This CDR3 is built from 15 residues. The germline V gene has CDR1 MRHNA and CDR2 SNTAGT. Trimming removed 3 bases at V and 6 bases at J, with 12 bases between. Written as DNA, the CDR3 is TGTGCCAGCAGTGAACAGGCCGGATTTAATTCACCCCTCCACTTT. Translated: CASSEQAGFNSPLHF.

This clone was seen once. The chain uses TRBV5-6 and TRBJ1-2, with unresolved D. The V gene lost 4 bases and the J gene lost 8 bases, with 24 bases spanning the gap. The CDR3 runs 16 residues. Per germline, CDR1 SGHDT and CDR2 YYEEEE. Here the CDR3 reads CASSTPTTYQAIGYTF. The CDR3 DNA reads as TGTGCCAGCAGCACCCCGACAACATATCAGGCTATCGGCTACACCTTC.